Below are 10 T cell receptor beta chains sequenced from a single sample in a study of regulatory T cells in long-lasting Graves disease. The time point is: newly diagnosed GD, antithyroid drugs for less than 3 months. RNA extracted from PBMCs served as the sequencing template. Arm-PCR of CDR3 regions with iRepertoire HTBI primers generated TCR beta libraries. TCRdb passed the multiplex PCR reads through MiXCR, listing each CDR3 protein once. The sample yields a few hundred thousand distinct CDR3 sequences, roughly 14% seen once. The same sample was also studied in work on T cells in Graves' hyperthyroidism and ophthalmopathy.

Sequencing used peripheral blood mononuclear cells (PBMCs), obtained at new diagnosis, from a patient treated with antithyroid drugs. The receptors stem from a man between 25 and 39 years old with Graves disease.

This clonotype was seen at least ten times. V gene TRBV20-1 combines with J gene TRBJ1-1; possibly TRBD1 for D (6 bases). Germline CDR1 DFQATT, CDR2 SNEGSKA (reference sequence). The V gene lost 7 bases and the J gene lost 3 bases, with 18 bases spanning the gap. The length of the CDR3 is 14 residues. CDR3 nucleotides: TGCAGTGTCAAACAACAGGGCGTGGACACTGAAGCTTTCTTT. Protein: CSVKQQGVDTEAFF.

The chain links TRBV6-1 to TRBJ2-7; no definite D call. Germline values: CDR1 MNHNS, CDR2 SASEGT. V gave up 2 bases and J gave up 6 bases, with 14 bases separating them. The CDR3 covers 14 residues. This chain's CDR3 is CASSELDGIREQYF. CDR3 nucleotides: TGTGCCAGCAGTGAACTAGACGGAATCCGCGAGCAGTACTTC.

This clonotype was seen many times. The chain carries TRBV27 and TRBJ2-3; 8 nucleotides match TRBD1. Germline assignment: CDR1 MNHEY and CDR2 SMNVEV (reference sequence). The V and J ends lost 5 bases and 0 bases, in that order; junction bases with no gene match: 7. CDR3 length: 16 residues. The CDR3 loop reads CASSTRDRLSTDTQYF. The DNA for the CDR3 is TGTGCCAGCAGTACGCGGGACAGGTTGAGCACAGATACGCAGTATTTT.

This clonotype was recorded many times. The V gene is TRBV15, the J gene TRBJ2-7, with 7 bases that match TRBD2. J was trimmed by 4 bases and V by 0 bases; bases with no gene match: 9. The germline CDR1 and CDR2 sequences are LNHNV and YYDKDF (reference sequence). The CDR3 loop spans 16 amino acids. The CDR3 DNA reads TGTGCCACCAGCAGAGATTTCTCTAGCGGTGTATACGAGCAGTACTTC. Protein: CATSRDFSSGVYEQYF.

This clonotype was counted ten times or more. This chain uses TRBV27 with TRBJ2-7; D unclear. The length of the CDR3 is 15 residues. With 3 bases removed from V and 1 base from J, the gap between germline ends came to 13 bases. Germline CDR1 is MNHEY and CDR2 is SMNVEV (reference sequence). The CDR3 sequence: CASSFNRKASYEQYF. CDR3 bases: TGTGCCAGCAGTTTCAACCGCAAGGCTTCCTACGAGCAGTACTTC.

This clonotype has ten or more counts. The V call is TRBV27, the J call TRBJ2-7, with 9 bases lining up with TRBD2. The CDR3 length is 14 residues. Per germline, CDR1 MNHEY and CDR2 SMNVEV (reference sequence). The V gene end was trimmed by 4 bases and the J gene end by 2 bases; junction bases not matched to a gene: 3. CDR3 protein: CASSSSGVPYEQYF. CDR3 nucleotide sequence: TGTGCCAGCAGTTCTAGCGGGGTGCCCTACGAGCAGTACTTC.

This clonotype was observed at least ten times. The genes are TRBV29-1 and TRBJ2-3; TRBD2 agrees at 12 bases. The germline V gene encodes CDR1 SQVTM and CDR2 ANQGSEA. The V gene end was trimmed by 0 bases and the J gene end by 6 bases; junction bases not matched to a gene: 19. This CDR3 region has 20 residues. The DNA of the CDR3 is TGCAGCGTTGAAGAAGTTCCCAAGACTAGCGGGAGCGGTAAATGGGATACGCAGTATTTT. Translated: CSVEEVPKTSGSGKWDTQYF.

This clonotype was counted ten times or more. V is TRBV5-1 and J is TRBJ1-3; D gene uncertain. The V end lost 0 bases, the J end lost 2 bases, and 9 bases lay between the germline ends. Germline-derived CDR1 and CDR2 are SGHRS and YFSETQ. The CDR3 is 15 residues long. The CDR3 spells CASSLESAAGNTIYF. The CDR3 nucleotides read TGCGCCAGCAGCTTGGAGTCAGCCGCTGGAAACACCATATATTTT.

Comment on this clonotype: With a much larger clone just one base away, this may be a read error. V and J are TRBV12-3 or TRBV12-4 and TRBJ1-2; D unclear. The CDR3 runs to 12 residues. Here the CDR3 reads CASSLFRYGFTF. The CDR3 nucleotides are TGTGCCAGCAGTTTATTCCGATACGGCTTCACCTTC.

This clonotype was counted at least ten times. This chain connects TRBV11-2 to TRBJ2-7; D unresolved. The CDR3 has 14 amino acids. V shed 3 bases and J shed 0 bases, with 9 bases lying between them. CDR1 SGHAT and CDR2 FQNNGV come from the germline V gene. CDR3 amino acids: CASSFTISSYEQYF. The DNA of the CDR3 is TGTGCCAGCAGCTTTACGATCAGCTCCTACGAGCAGTACTTC.